Reported below is one T cell receptor (beta chain). Antigen unknown. This sample is part of a study of T-cell memory formation after mild COVID-19. Using its own MiXCR run on the 5' RACE reads, TCRdb lists one record per CDR3 protein. Of a few hundred thousand distinct CDR3 sequences in the sample, 20% to 25% are singletons; the top ten hold around 12%. Germline CDR1 SGHRS, CDR2 YFSETQ. Trimming took 6 bases from V and 1 from J; bases not matched to a gene: 4. The CDR3 runs to 14 residues. Broader study findings: The study found balanced CD4/CD8 in clones contracting day 15 to 85 and a CD4+ lean in later expanders. CD4+ clones that contracted lay mainly in CM and EM; CD8+ ones lay in EMRA.

Sequenced material: PBMCs or a T cell subset sorted from them (not recorded which). The sequence was collected from an adult woman who had mild COVID-19 (a few samples of this study predate the infection). Cell type and time point are not known. The gene calls are TRBV5-1 and TRBJ2-7; 10 bases are a match to TRBD2. The CDR3 sequence is CASKRTSGSYEQYF. For the CDR3, the DNA is TGCGCCAGCAAGCGGACTAGCGGTTCCTACGAGCAGTACTTC.